Reported below is one TCR beta chain. The data belong to a study of shared clonotypes between healthy human individuals. Background on the study: A donor's plate count was three for CD4 naive and three for CD4 memory; CD8 naive had two and CD8 memory one.

As defined, naive CD8 cells were CD45RO-negative and positively selected for CCR7, with terminally differentiated effector memory CD45RA+ cells excluded. Genomic DNA (from each subset) was split evenly across several immunoSEQ plates. The data were produced by immunoSEQ multiplex PCR, yet TCRdb's version contains in-frame clones alone and is incomplete. This repertoire shows under 2,000,000 clones, around 96% found once; its top ten account for 0.95% to 1.5%. The germline CDR1 and CDR2 sequences are KGHSH and LQKENI. CDR3 length: 13 residues. V was clipped by 5 bases and J by 1 base, with 9 bases between them.

This receptor was identified in a man aged 18-30 years in good health. The chain combines TRBV18 with TRBJ2-7, with D uncertain. Sample: naive CD8+ T cells sorted from blood. The CDR3 DNA follows: TGTGCCAGCTCATCGGCAGTATCCTACGAGCAGTACTTC. This sequence encodes CASSSAVSYEQYF.